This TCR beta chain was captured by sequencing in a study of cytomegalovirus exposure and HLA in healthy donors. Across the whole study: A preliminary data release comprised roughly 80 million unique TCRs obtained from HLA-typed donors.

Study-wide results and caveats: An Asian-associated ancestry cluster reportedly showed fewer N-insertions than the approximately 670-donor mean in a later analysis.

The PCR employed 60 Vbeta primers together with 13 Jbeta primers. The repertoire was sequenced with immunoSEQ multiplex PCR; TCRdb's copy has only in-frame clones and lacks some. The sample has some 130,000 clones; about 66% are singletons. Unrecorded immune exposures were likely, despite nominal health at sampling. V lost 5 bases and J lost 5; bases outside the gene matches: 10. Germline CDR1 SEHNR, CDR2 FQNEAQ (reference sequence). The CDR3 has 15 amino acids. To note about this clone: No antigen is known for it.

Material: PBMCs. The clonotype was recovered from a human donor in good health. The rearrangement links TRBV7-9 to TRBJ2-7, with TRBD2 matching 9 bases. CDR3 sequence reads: CASSQGREGPNEQYF. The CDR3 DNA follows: TGTGCCAGCAGCCAGGGGCGGGAGGGCCCCAACGAGCAGTACTTC.